The T cell receptor beta chain under discussion was sequenced for a study of T cells in Graves' hyperthyroidism and ophthalmopathy. General study points: A 13 V-J signature model discriminated ophthalmopathy versus stable hyperthyroidism.

Newly diagnosed patients aged 18 to 65 had hyperthyroidism of under 2 months' duration. Regions amplified from RNA transcripts were the TCR beta CDR3 regions. Primed by the HTBI set, a first-round RT-PCR was run on the TCR CDR3. Using its own MiXCR run on the multiplex PCR reads, TCRdb lists one record per CDR3 protein. The top ten hold 8.4% of the sample, which has 700,000 or so distinct CDR3 sequences, roughly 17% seen once. This clonotype was counted between two and nine times. Its target is unknown. V shed 3 bases, J shed 8 bases, and the junction held 3 bases outside the gene matches. The CDR3 loop spans 13 amino acids. The germline gives CDR1 MNHEY, CDR2 SMNVEV (reference sequence).

This TCR was recovered from a man aged 18 to 35 with Graves' hyperthyroidism. V and J are TRBV27 and TRBJ2-2; TRBD2 aligns across 7 bases. The source material was blood. In DNA, the CDR3 is TGTGCCAGCAGTTTCGGACTAGTTGGGGAGCTGTTTTTT. Its protein product is CASSFGLVGELFF.